This is a list of T cell receptor beta chains from one sample in a study of blood T cells in healthy people across ages. Via MiXCR, TCRdb re-called the 5' RACE reads, giving one row per CDR3 protein. The data show 1,100,000 or so distinct CDR3 sequences, roughly 45% seen once. The sample taken for sequencing was blood. The receptors here all came from a woman aged 55-69 years in good health. Both conserved end residues are part of each CDR3. D genes are given only for firm matches. Expanded clones get a size class; other rows say once, few or many, or leave the size out.

clone size	J gene	D gene	V gene	CDR3 DNA	CDR3 protein
.	TRBJ2-1	.	TRBV6-1	TGTGCCAGCAGTGAAAGGCAGGGGGGGTACAATGAGCAGTTCTTC	CASSERQGGYNEQFF
.	TRBJ1-1	TRBD1	TRBV7-2	TGTGCCAGCAGCTTACCACGACAGGGGGCTACTATAAGGACTGAAGCTTTCTTT	CASSLPRQGATIRTEAFF
.	TRBJ2-5	.	TRBV27	TGTGCCAGCAGTTTAAACACCGGGACAAGGTACAATGAGCAGTACTTC	CASSLNTGTRYNEQYF
many	TRBJ2-5	.	TRBV10-3	TGTGCCATCAGTGAACGGGGGTCCTACCAAGAGACCCAGTACTTC	CAISERGSYQETQYF
few	TRBJ1-1	.	TRBV5-1	TGCGCCAGCAGCTTAAAGGACACCCAGAACACTGAAGCTTTCTTT	CASSLKDTQNTEAFF
.	TRBJ2-4	.	TRBV7-8	TGTGCCAGCACCCTAGACCCTACGCAGCAGTACTTC	CASTLDPTQQYF
.	TRBJ2-3	TRBD2	TRBV2	TGTGCCAGCAGCCCCATTGGGACTAGCGGGACCACAGATACGCAGTATTTT	CASSPIGTSGTTDTQYF
.	TRBJ2-5	.	TRBV6-6	TGTGCCAGCCGAGCCGGGCGACAGCCTCAAGAGACCCAGTACTTC	CASRAGRQPQETQYF
few	TRBJ2-7	.	TRBV10-3	TGTGCCATCAGTGGGGGAGTCCGCTCCTACGAGCAGTACTTC	CAISGGVRSYEQYF
.	TRBJ2-1	.	TRBV11-2	TGTGCCAGCAGCTTAGATGGGGGATGGTCCGGGGACAATGAGCAGTTCTTC	CASSLDGGWSGDNEQFF
.	TRBJ2-5	TRBD1	TRBV3-1	TGTGCCAGCAGCCAAAACAGGGGGCGCGAGACCCAGTACTTC	CASSQNRGRETQYF
few	TRBJ1-5	.	TRBV3-1	TGTGCCAGCAGACGAGAGGGTGGAGCTCAGCATTTT	CASRREGGAQHF
.	TRBJ2-6	.	TRBV7-6	TGTGCCAGCAGCTCCAGCCCTCCTACAGGGATGGTAGGATCTCCTGGGGCCAACGTCCTGACTTTC	CASSSSPPTGMVGSPGANVLTF
.	TRBJ2-7	.	TRBV7-9	TGTGCCAGCAGCTTAGTCCTCCTGACCGAGCAGTACTTC	CASSLVLLTEQYF
few	TRBJ2-1	TRBD2	TRBV20-1	TGCAGTGCTAGTCTAGCGGGAGGCCGTTCCTACAATGAGCAGTTCTTC	CSASLAGGRSYNEQFF
.	TRBJ2-1	TRBD2	TRBV5-1	TGCGCCAGCAGCTGGCTAGCGGGGTCTAATGAGCAGTTCTTC	CASSWLAGSNEQFF
few	TRBJ2-7	.	TRBV7-8	TGTGCCAGCAGCCCTAGCTGGACAAGCTTACACGAGCAGTACTTC	CASSPSWTSLHEQYF
few	TRBJ2-2	TRBD1	TRBV20-1	TGCAGTGCTCGGACAGGGGGCAACACCGGGGAGCTGTTTTTT	CSARTGGNTGELFF
few	TRBJ2-7	TRBD1	TRBV6-5	TGTGCCAGCAGTAGCCTGACAGGGCCCTCCTACGAGCAGTACTTC	CASSSLTGPSYEQYF
.	TRBJ1-2	.	TRBV10-1	TGCGCCAGCAGTGAGCAGCCCGAGGATGGCTACACCTTC	CASSEQPEDGYTF
.	TRBJ1-2	.	TRBV7-2	TGTGCCAGCCCAGTACGGGGGTATGGCTACACCTTC	CASPVRGYGYTF
.	TRBJ2-3	.	TRBV3-1	TGTGCCAGCAGCCATCAGACAGATACGCAGTATTTT	CASSHQTDTQYF
.	TRBJ2-2	.	TRBV6-4	TGTGCCAGCAGAGCGGCGTACACCGGGGAGCTGTTTTTT	CASRAAYTGELFF
.	TRBJ2-7	TRBD2	TRBV5-1	TGCGCCAGCAGCTTGTTACTAGCGGGAAACGAGCAGTACTTC	CASSLLLAGNEQYF
few	TRBJ2-7	TRBD1	TRBV9	TGTGCCAGCAGCGTAGGGGACAGGTTCTACGAGCAGTACTTC	CASSVGDRFYEQYF
few	TRBJ2-7	TRBD2	TRBV12-3/TRBV12-4	TGTGCCAGCAGGCCCATGGGGGGGTACGAGCAGTACTTC	CASRPMGGYEQYF
.	TRBJ2-7	.	TRBV27	.	CASSPVGEGSERYF
.	TRBJ2-5	TRBD2	TRBV29-1	TGCAGCGCTAAAGGCGCGGGAGGGAACTACAATGAGCAGTACTTC	CSAKGAGGNYNEQYF
many	TRBJ2-1	.	TRBV6-2/TRBV6-3	TGTGCCAGCAGGAGACCGGGACTCGCCTACAATGAGCAGTTCTTC	CASRRPGLAYNEQFF
.	TRBJ2-1	TRBD2	TRBV9	TGTGCCAGCAGCACTAGCGGGAGAAATGAGCAGTTCTTC	CASSTSGRNEQFF
.	TRBJ2-7	.	TRBV5-1	TGCGCCAGCAGCTTGGACGCCAGCACCTACGAGCAGTACTTC	CASSLDASTYEQYF
.	TRBJ2-1	.	TRBV27	TGTGCCAGCAGTGGTAGCGCCTACAATGAGCAGTTCTTC	CASSGSAYNEQFF
.	TRBJ2-3	TRBD2	TRBV2	TGTGCCAGCAGTGTTACCGGGAGGAGGAGCACAGATACGCAGTATTTT	CASSVTGRRSTDTQYF
few	TRBJ2-3	TRBD2	TRBV7-9	TGTGCCAGCAGCTCGCCTCGGACTAGCGGGAGGACAGATACGCAGTATTTT	CASSSPRTSGRTDTQYF
.	TRBJ2-5	.	TRBV9	TGTGCCAGCAGCGTAGATTTTGGTACGGAGACCCAGTACTTC	CASSVDFGTETQYF
.	TRBJ2-2	.	TRBV2	TGTGCCAGCAGTAAGGAAAGTGGCGGGGAGCTGTTTTTT	CASSKESGGELFF
.	TRBJ2-7	.	TRBV6-1	TGTGCCAGCAGTGTTATTTGGTTGCTATCCTACGAGCAGTACTTC	CASSVIWLLSYEQYF
.	TRBJ2-7	TRBD1	TRBV30	TGTGCCGGTGACAGGGGGCCCCACGAGCAGTACTTC	CAGDRGPHEQYF